The 32 T cell receptor beta chains in this list originate from one sample, sequenced in a study of glioma-infiltrating T cells after dendritic cell vaccination. Regarding time point: after dendritic cell vaccination, including at tumor progression/relapse. Using immunoSEQ multiplex PCR, the repertoire was profiled, and TCRdb retains in-frame clones only, with some absent. The sample lists approximately 50,000 clones; roughly 90% were seen once. This material consisted of blood, taken after dendritic cell vaccination. The receptors here all came from a human donor with glioblastoma.

V usage is TRBV29-1 and J usage is TRBJ2-3; 9 bases align to TRBD2. The germline CDR1 and CDR2 sequences are SQVTM and ANQGSEA. V dropped 3 bases and J dropped 11; count of bases not matched to a gene: 9. CDR3 length: 13 residues. As DNA, the CDR3 is TGCAGCGTTGAGATAGCGGGGGCCCTTAGGCAGTATTTT. This codes for CSVEIAGALRQYF.

The CDR3 nucleotides read TGTGCCAGCTCACCACCGGGACGGCAGGGGATTTCCTACGAGCAGTACTTC. This encodes CASSPPGRQGISYEQYF. V is TRBV18 and J is TRBJ2-7; D perhaps matches TRBD1 (6 bases). The CDR3 extends over 17 amino acids. Between the trimmed V and J ends, which lost 0 bases and 1 base, there was a span of 16 bases. The V gene's germline CDR1 is KGHSH and CDR2 LQKENI.

V usage is TRBV10-3 and J usage is TRBJ2-7, with 7 bases aligning to TRBD1. V lost 2 bases to trimming and J lost 4 bases; unmatched junction nucleotides: 11. The CDR3 is 16 amino acids. Per the germline V gene, CDR1 is ENHRY and CDR2 is SYGVKD. The CDR3 DNA is TGTGCCATCAGTGAGCCCACACAGGGGTTTGGGTACGAGCAGTACTTC. Its protein is CAISEPTQGFGYEQYF.

This chain joins TRBV19 and TRBJ2-7; D might be TRBD2 (6 bases). Germline assignment: CDR1 LNHDA and CDR2 SQIVND (reference sequence). V was shortened by 2 bases and J by 6 bases, with 14 bases between the two germline ends. The length of the CDR3 is 14 residues. The CDR3 bases are TGTGCCAGTAGTATATTCGCGGGATCGGGCGAGCAGTACTTC. Amino acid sequence: CASSIFAGSGEQYF.

The chain employs TRBV2 and TRBJ1-5, with unresolved D. Per the germline V gene, CDR1 is SNHLY and CDR2 is FYNNEI. Trimming stripped 6 bases from V and 4 bases from J, with 4 bases between. This CDR3 is 11 amino acids long. CDR3 sequence (DNA): TGTGCCAGCAGCCTAAATCAGCCCCAGCATTTT. It specifies CASSLNQPQHF.

The sample holds one count of this clone. The chain couples TRBV18 to TRBJ2-5, with 8 bases identical to TRBD1. The CDR3 has 16 residues. The V and J ends lost 1 base and 4 bases, in that order; junction bases with no gene match: 8. From germline, CDR1 is KGHSH and CDR2 LQKENI. The CDR3 DNA reads TGTGCCAGCTCACCACGTACAGGGGGAGCCCTAGAGACCCAGTACTTC. Residues: CASSPRTGGALETQYF. Combining the CDR3 with reference TRBV18 and TRBJ2-5 gives the whole variable domain NAGVMQNPRHLVRRRGQEARLRCSPMKGHSHVYWYRQLPEEGLKFMVYLQKENIIDESGMPKERFSAEFPKEGPSILRIQQVVRGDSAAYFCASSPRTGGALETQYFGPGTRLLVL.

This chain connects TRBV7-2 to TRBJ2-5; 10 nucleotides line up with TRBD2. Germline loops: CDR1 SGHTA, CDR2 FQGNSA. This CDR3 has 13 amino acids. V lost 5 bases and J lost 5; bases outside the gene matches: 2. The CDR3 is CASSQTSGETQYF. CDR3 DNA: TGTGCCAGCAGCCAGACTAGCGGGGAGACCCAGTACTTC.

The chain couples TRBV5-1 to TRBJ2-1; 7 bases fit TRBD1. Trimming removed 7 bases from V and 10 bases from J; junction bases left unmatched: 14. The CDR3 spans 14 residues. CDR1 is SGHRS, CDR2 YFSETQ, per germline. The CDR3 here is CASFETGIGSEQFF. CDR3 nucleotide sequence: TGCGCCAGCTTTGAGACAGGGATAGGCTCCGAGCAGTTCTTC.

V gene TRBV27 combines with J gene TRBJ1-5; no clear D. Germline V gives CDR1 MNHEY, CDR2 SMNVEV (reference sequence). The CDR3 spans 12 residues. V was clipped by 3 bases and J by 6 bases, with 6 bases between them. The CDR3 sequence: CASSFYSQPQHF. The CDR3 region has the DNA TGTGCCAGCAGTTTTTACTCTCAGCCCCAGCATTTT.

The chain recombines TRBV7-2 with TRBJ2-1; TRBD2 is a possible D gene (5 bases). Germline-derived CDR1 and CDR2 are SGHTA and FQGNSA. The length of the CDR3 is 15 residues. V gave up 0 bases and J gave up 10 bases, with 16 bases separating them. CDR3 loop: CASSLAALPSGEQFF. The CDR3 DNA sequence: TGTGCCAGCAGCTTAGCGGCTCTTCCCTCGGGGGAGCAGTTCTTC.

The V call is TRBV5-4, the J call TRBJ1-4, with D perhaps TRBD1 (6 bases). CDR1 and CDR2 (germline): SGHNT, YYREEE (reference sequence). V gave up 4 bases and J gave up 2 bases, with 12 bases separating them. The CDR3 loop spans 15 amino acids. Here the CDR3 reads CASSGGGLTNEKLFF. In DNA form, the CDR3 reads TGTGCCAGCAGCGGGGGGGGGCTTACTAATGAAAAACTGTTTTTT.

J is TRBJ2-7 and V is TRBV7-9; 11 positions agree with TRBD1. V dropped 6 bases and J dropped 4; count of bases not matched to a gene: 8. This CDR3 contains 15 residues. CDR1 and CDR2 (germline): SEHNR, FQNEAQ (reference sequence). The CDR3: CASRSSRDRGYEQYF. The CDR3 region has the DNA TGTGCCAGCAGGTCCTCCCGGGACAGGGGGTACGAGCAGTACTTC.

The rearrangement uses TRBV27 and TRBJ2-7; the match to TRBD2 covers 7 bases. The CDR3 is 16 residues long. Trimming removed 5 bases from V and 6 bases from J; junction bases left unmatched: 16. Germline V CDR1 and CDR2: MNHEY, SMNVEV (reference sequence). The CDR3 DNA is TGTGCCAGCAGTGCCAACGGGGGGATGGGTAGTGGCGAGCAGTACTTC. Amino acids: CASSANGGMGSGEQYF.

This clone has just one count. J is TRBJ1-5 and V is TRBV7-2; D is unclear. This CDR3 has 14 amino acids. V shed 5 bases and J shed 0 bases, with 8 bases lying between them. Germline V gene data show CDR1 as SGHTA and CDR2 as FQGNSA. CDR3 in DNA: TGTGCCAGCAGCCCAGATAATAGCAATCAGCCCCAGCATTTT. This translates into CASSPDNSNQPQHF.

The rearrangement uses TRBV9 and TRBJ1-3, with 7 bases aligning to TRBD1. V gave up 2 bases and J gave up 0 bases; unmatched junction bases: 5. CDR3 length: 16 amino acids. Germline V gives CDR1 SGDLS, CDR2 YYNGEE. This CDR3 is CASSVGDRSSGNTIYF. Written as DNA, the CDR3 is TGTGCCAGCAGCGTGGGGGACAGAAGCTCTGGAAACACCATATATTTT.

This rearrangement joins TRBV13 to TRBJ1-5, with D possibly matching TRBD1 (6 bases). The CDR3 is made up of 14 amino acids. Trimming removed 0 bases at V and 7 bases at J, with 10 bases between. The V gene's germline CDR1 is PRHDT and CDR2 FYEKMQ (reference sequence). This CDR3 is CASSLGQGLQPQHF. The CDR3 nucleotides read TGTGCCAGCAGCTTAGGCCAGGGGTTACAGCCCCAGCATTTT. Supplemented by reference TRBV13 and TRBJ1-5, the full variable domain reads AAGVIQSPRHLIKEKRETATLKCYPIPRHDTVYWYQQGPGQDPQFLISFYEKMQSDKGSIPDRFSAQQFSDYHSELNMSSLELGDSALYFCASSLGQGLQPQHFGDGTRLSIL.

The chain recombines TRBV28 with TRBJ2-1; 7 positions agree with TRBD2. Germline CDR1 is MDHEN and CDR2 is SYDVKM. The CDR3 runs 15 residues. V dropped 6 bases and J dropped 4; count of bases not matched to a gene: 9. DNA of the CDR3: TGTGCCAGCAGCCTAGCTAGCGGTACGTACAATGAGCAGTTCTTC. This encodes CASSLASGTYNEQFF.

The V and J genes are TRBV7-2 and TRBJ2-7, with 11 bases fitting TRBD2. V lost 5 bases to trimming and J lost 5 bases; unmatched junction nucleotides: 14. Germline CDR1 reads SGHTA; CDR2 reads FQGNSA. The CDR3 is 17 amino acids. The CDR3 bases are TGTGCCAGCAGCCGTTATAGGGTAGCGGGAGGGCACAACGAGCAGTACTTC. Translation: CASSRYRVAGGHNEQYF.

This chain uses TRBV7-6 with TRBJ2-2; 9 bases fit TRBD2. CDR3 length equals 19 residues. The germline V gene encodes CDR1 SGHVS and CDR2 FNYEAQ. V lost 1 base, J lost 5 bases, and 14 bases stayed unmatched. Here the CDR3 DNA reads TGTGCCAGCAGCTTAGTTGGCGGTGGGGGCCTAGCGGGAACCGGGGAGCTGTTTTTT. Translation gives CASSLVGGGGLAGTGELFF. Using reference TRBV7-6 and TRBJ2-2 for the parts outside the CDR3, the full variable domain is GAGVSQSPRYKVTKRGQDVALRCDPISGHVSLYWYRQALGQGPEFLTYFNYEAQQDKSGLPNDRFSAERPEGSISTLTIQRTEQRDSAMYRCASSLVGGGGLAGTGELFFGEGSRLTVL.

The chain combines TRBV7-9 with TRBJ1-5, with a tentative D call TRBD1 (5 bases). Germline V gene lookup returns CDR1 SEHNR and CDR2 FQNEAQ (reference sequence). The CDR3 has 19 residues. Trimming took 1 base from V and 1 from J, leaving 20 bases between them. The CDR3 DNA sequence: TGTGCCAGCAGCTTAGACGCCCCGGCTGGGGCTAGAAGCAATCAGCCCCAGCATTTT. Its translation is CASSLDAPAGARSNQPQHF.

The chain links TRBV19 to TRBJ1-1, with TRBD1 matching 8 bases. V shed 7 bases, J shed 0 bases, and the junction held 10 bases outside the gene matches. CDR3 size: 16 residues. Germline assignment: CDR1 LNHDA and CDR2 SQIVND (reference sequence). This CDR3 reads CASNDRGGFLNTEAFF. CDR3 nucleotides: TGTGCCAGTAACGACAGGGGAGGCTTCTTGAACACTGAAGCTTTCTTT.

The chain links TRBV7-9 to TRBJ2-7; D is unresolved. V was cut by 5 bases and J by 0 bases, with 20 bases left in between. The CDR3 has 17 amino acids. CDR1 and CDR2 (germline): SEHNR, FQNEAQ (reference sequence). The CDR3 is CASSLVWARHGSYEQYF. DNA of the CDR3: TGTGCCAGCAGCCTCGTTTGGGCACGACATGGCTCCTACGAGCAGTACTTC.

CDR3 protein: CASSPGLRQETQYF. DNA of the CDR3: TGTGCCAGCAGCCCGGGACTCAGGCAAGAGACCCAGTACTTC. This chain uses TRBV6-5 with TRBJ2-5; D is possibly TRBD2 (6 bases). The CDR3 contains 14 residues. The V end lost 6 bases, the J end lost 2 bases, and 13 bases lay between the germline ends. The V gene's germline CDR1 is MNHEY and CDR2 SVGAGI.

In the case of this clone: This sample includes further DNA sequences coding for the same CDR3. The CDR3 nucleotides read TGCGCCAGCAGTCTCTATACCGGGTCCGATACGCAGTATTTT. The encoded protein is CASSLYTGSDTQYF. The gene calls are TRBV4-1 and TRBJ2-3; no definite D call. V lost 6 bases and J lost 6, with 16 bases in between. There are 14 residues in the CDR3. The germline gives CDR1 MGHRA, CDR2 YSYEKL.

The chain employs TRBV15 and TRBJ2-5, with TRBD1 identical over 8 bases. Germline V gene lookup returns CDR1 LNHNV and CDR2 YYDKDF (reference sequence). Trimming took 8 bases from V and 4 from J; bases not matched to a gene: 15. The length of the CDR3 is 16 residues. The CDR3 sequence: CATSDPGGNPPETQYF. CDR3 DNA sequence: TGTGCCACCTCTGACCCAGGGGGCAATCCCCCAGAGACCCAGTACTTC. The full variable domain, completed using reference TRBV15 and TRBJ2-5, is DAMVIQNPRYQVTQFGKPVTLSCSQTLNHNVMYWYQQKSSQAPKLLFHYYDKDFNNEADTPDNFQSRRPNTSFCFLDIRSPGLGDTAMYLCATSDPGGNPPETQYFGPGTRLLVL.

In this sample, this clone turned up once. The chain combines TRBV10-3 with TRBJ2-1; possibly TRBD2 for D (6 bases). The CDR3 sequence is 16 residues long. The germline V and J ends were trimmed by 6 bases and 0 bases, with 15 bases remaining between them. Germline CDR1 is ENHRY and CDR2 is SYGVKD. The DNA for the CDR3 is TGTGCCATCAGCGCACCGAGGACTACCTCCTACAATGAGCAGTTCTTC. Protein sequence: CAISAPRTTSYNEQFF.

Written as DNA, the CDR3 is TGTGCCAGCAGCCACAGGCCAGAGGGCTACACCTTC. This gives the protein CASSHRPEGYTF. The V and J genes are TRBV27 and TRBJ1-2; a weak D match, TRBD1 (5 bases). The germline V gene encodes CDR1 MNHEY and CDR2 SMNVEV (reference sequence). CDR3 length equals 12 residues. The V end was cut by 6 bases, the J end by 8 bases, with 13 bases between.

CDR3 region: CASSYLAGAELSIQYF. In nucleotides, the CDR3 is TGTGCCAGCTCATACCTGGCTGGGGCTGAACTGAGCATTCAGTACTTC. The V gene is TRBV7-9, the J gene TRBJ2-4; D possibly corresponds to TRBD1 (5 bases). V shed 8 bases and J shed 9 bases, with 26 bases lying between them. The CDR3 loop spans 16 amino acids. Germline assignment: CDR1 SEHNR and CDR2 FQNEAQ (reference sequence).

This chain uses TRBV7-9 with TRBJ2-5; 10 positions agree with TRBD2. This CDR3 has 17 amino acids. Trimming at V came to 5 bases and at J to 5 bases, leaving 14 bases not matched to a gene. From germline, CDR1 is SEHNR and CDR2 FQNEAQ (reference sequence). In DNA form, the CDR3 reads TGTGCCAGCAGCCATATCCTTGAGCGGGAGGGGAGGGAGACCCAGTACTTC. As protein: CASSHILEREGRETQYF.

The rearrangement links TRBV28 to TRBJ1-2, with unresolved D. The CDR3 is 14 residues long. CDR1 is MDHEN, CDR2 SYDVKM, per germline. V lost 6 bases, J lost 6 bases, and 17 bases lay in between. The CDR3 DNA sequence: TGTGCCAGCAGCCCACCTCAGTTCCCACATGGCTACACCTTC. Translated: CASSPPQFPHGYTF.

The J gene is TRBJ2-7, the V gene TRBV7-8, with 7 bases fitting TRBD2. V was pared by 0 bases and J by 6 bases, with 5 bases of the junction left unmatched. The CDR3 consists of 14 residues. CDR1 is SGHVS and CDR2 is FQNEAQ in the germline V gene. In DNA form, the CDR3 reads TGTGCCAGCAGCTTAGCGGGCGGGAGAGGCGAGCAGTACTTC. Its protein is CASSLAGGRGEQYF.

The chain is built from TRBV15 and TRBJ2-1; TRBD2 matches 8 bases. The CDR3 contains 16 residues. Germline CDR1 and CDR2: LNHNV and YYDKDF (reference sequence). V gave up 0 bases and J gave up 7 bases; unmatched junction bases: 8. This CDR3 reads CATSRDRAGGENEQFF. In DNA, the CDR3 is TGTGCCACCAGCAGAGATCGGGCGGGAGGAGAAAATGAGCAGTTCTTC.